This T cell receptor (beta chain) derives from a study of blood T cell repertoires in COVID-19. Study information: Acute and convalescent COVID-19 specimens originated in the United States, Italy and Spain. PBMCs, B-cell-depleted T cells, or T cells provided the cDNA or gDNA that made up the material.

The CDR3 is made up of 16 amino acids. V lost 5 bases to trimming and J lost 1 base; unmatched junction nucleotides: 9. Germline CDR1 reads MNHEY; CDR2 reads SVGEGT. TCRdb keeps only in-frame clones here, not all; method: immunoSEQ multiplex PCR. Here the sample spans 180,000 or so clones, about four fifths being singletons. This chain connects TRBV6-2 or TRBV6-3 to TRBJ1-1; 8 bases align to TRBD1. Material: peripheral blood. The origin of this receptor is an older woman with acute or convalescent COVID-19. CDR3 in DNA: TGTGCCAGCAGTCCCGGGACAGGCAAAGGGAACACTGAAGCTTTCTTT. Translated, it gives CASSPGTGKGNTEAFF.